The clone carrying this T cell receptor beta chain has a handful of counts. Antigen specificity is unknown. The data derive from a study of spatial heterogeneity in lung cancer. Specified time point: blood at routine non-recurrence follow-up after resection. Frozen PBMC, nontumor lung or tumor provided whole RNA, which was sequenced unsorted. One entry per CDR3 protein results from TCRdb running MiXCR on the 5' RACE reads. The sample lists 8,000 to 10,000 distinct CDR3 sequences, 20% to 25% occurring once. Trimming cost V 2 bases and J 2 bases, with 7 bases left between them. The CDR3 sequence is 14 residues long. CDR1 and CDR2 from the germline V gene are KGHSH and LQKENI. Overall study results and limits: Resection saw ubiquitous expanded tumor TCRs appear in blood more than follow-up did.

The V call is TRBV18, the J call TRBJ2-1; unclear D gene. Sample: PBMCs, taken at follow-up. This receptor was obtained from a female donor with early-stage non-small cell lung cancer. The CDR3 reads CASSPGGPYNEQFF. The CDR3 coding sequence is TGTGCCAGCTCACCAGGTGGACCCTACAATGAGCAGTTCTTC.